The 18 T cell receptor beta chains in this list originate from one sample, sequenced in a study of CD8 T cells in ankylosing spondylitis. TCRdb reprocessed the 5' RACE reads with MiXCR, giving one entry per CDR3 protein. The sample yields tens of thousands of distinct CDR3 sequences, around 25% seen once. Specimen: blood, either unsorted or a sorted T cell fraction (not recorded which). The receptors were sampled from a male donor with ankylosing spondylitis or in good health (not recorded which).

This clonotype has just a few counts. CDR3 DNA: TGTGCCAGCAGCTTAGTCGGTGCGGTCACCGGGGAGCTGTTTTTT. Protein sequence: CASSLVGAVTGELFF. The V gene is TRBV7-9, the J gene TRBJ2-2, with D unclear. The CDR3 has 15 residues. V was pared by 1 base and J by 4 bases, with 10 bases between. Per the germline V gene, CDR1 is SEHNR and CDR2 is FQNEAQ (reference sequence).

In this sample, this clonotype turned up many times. The CDR3 DNA sequence: TGCAGTGCCGCGACCATTCTCTCCTACAATGAGCAGTTCTTC. Translation gives CSAATILSYNEQFF. The chain has TRBV20-1 and TRBJ2-1; unclear D gene. The CDR3 totals 14 residues. V lost 6 bases and J lost 0, with 12 bases in between. Germline values: CDR1 DFQATT, CDR2 SNEGSKA (reference sequence).

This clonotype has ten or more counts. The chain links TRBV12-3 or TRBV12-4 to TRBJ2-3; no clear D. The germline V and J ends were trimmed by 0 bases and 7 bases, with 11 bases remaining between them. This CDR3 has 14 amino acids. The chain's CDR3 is CASSLAESPHTQYF. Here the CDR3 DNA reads TGTGCCAGCAGTTTAGCGGAGTCCCCCCATACGCAGTATTTT.

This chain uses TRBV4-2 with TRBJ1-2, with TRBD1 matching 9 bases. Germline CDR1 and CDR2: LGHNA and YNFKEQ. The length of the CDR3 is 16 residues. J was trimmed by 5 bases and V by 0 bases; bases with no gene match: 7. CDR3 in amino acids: CASSQDRDRASYGYTF. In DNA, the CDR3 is TGTGCCAGCAGCCAAGATCGGGACAGGGCCTCGTATGGCTACACCTTC.

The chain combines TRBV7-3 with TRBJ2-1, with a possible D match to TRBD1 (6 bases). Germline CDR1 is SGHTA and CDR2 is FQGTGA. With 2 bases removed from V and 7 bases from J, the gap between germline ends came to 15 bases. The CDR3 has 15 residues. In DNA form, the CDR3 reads TGTGCCAGCAGCTTATCGTCAGGGGTGTATAATGAGCAGTTCTTC. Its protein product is CASSLSSGVYNEQFF. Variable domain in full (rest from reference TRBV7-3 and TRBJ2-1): GAGVSQTPSNKVTEKGKYVELRCDPISGHTALYWYRQSLGQGPEFLIYFQGTGAADDSGLPNDRFFAVRPEGSVSTLKIQRTERGDSAVYLCASSLSSGVYNEQFFGPGTRLTVL.

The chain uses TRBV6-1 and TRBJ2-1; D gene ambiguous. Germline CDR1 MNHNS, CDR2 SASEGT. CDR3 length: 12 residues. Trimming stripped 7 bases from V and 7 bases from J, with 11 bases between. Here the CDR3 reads CASKSGWNEQFF. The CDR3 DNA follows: TGTGCCAGCAAGTCCGGATGGAATGAGCAGTTCTTC.

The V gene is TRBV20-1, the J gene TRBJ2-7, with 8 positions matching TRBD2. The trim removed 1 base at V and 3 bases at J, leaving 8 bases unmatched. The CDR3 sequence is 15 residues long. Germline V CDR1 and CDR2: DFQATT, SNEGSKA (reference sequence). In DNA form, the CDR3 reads TGCAGTGCTAGAGCGCTCGGACTAGCCGTCTACGAGCAGTACTTC. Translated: CSARALGLAVYEQYF.

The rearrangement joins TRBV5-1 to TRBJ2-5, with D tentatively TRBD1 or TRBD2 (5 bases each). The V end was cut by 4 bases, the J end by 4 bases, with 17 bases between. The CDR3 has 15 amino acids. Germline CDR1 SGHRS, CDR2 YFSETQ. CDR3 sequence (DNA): TGCGCCAGCAGCCTACTCCGGGGCCAGGGAGAGACCCAGTACTTC. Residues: CASSLLRGQGETQYF.

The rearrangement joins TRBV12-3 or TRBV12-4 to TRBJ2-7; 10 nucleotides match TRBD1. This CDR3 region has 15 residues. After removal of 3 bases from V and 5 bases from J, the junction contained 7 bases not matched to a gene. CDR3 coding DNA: TGTGCCAGCAGTTTGGGGGACAGGGGTATCCACGAGCAGTACGTC. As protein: CASSLGDRGIHEQYV.

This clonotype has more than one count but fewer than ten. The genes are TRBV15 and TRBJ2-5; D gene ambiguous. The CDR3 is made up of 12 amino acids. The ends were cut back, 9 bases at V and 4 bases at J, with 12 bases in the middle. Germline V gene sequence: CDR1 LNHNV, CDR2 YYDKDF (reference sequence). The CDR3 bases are TGTGCCACTTCATCCGTTGGAGAGACCCAGTACTTC. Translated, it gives CATSSVGETQYF.

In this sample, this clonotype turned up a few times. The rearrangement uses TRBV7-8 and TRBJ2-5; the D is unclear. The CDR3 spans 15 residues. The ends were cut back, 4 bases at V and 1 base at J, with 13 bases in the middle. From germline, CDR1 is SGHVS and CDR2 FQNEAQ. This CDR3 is CASSSTYNGQETQYF. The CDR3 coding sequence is TGTGCCAGCAGCTCGACCTATAATGGCCAAGAGACCCAGTACTTC.

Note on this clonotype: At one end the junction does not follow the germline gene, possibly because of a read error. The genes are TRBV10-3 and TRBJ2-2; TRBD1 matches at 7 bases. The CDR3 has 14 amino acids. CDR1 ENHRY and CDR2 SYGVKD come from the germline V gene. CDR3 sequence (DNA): TGTGCCATCAGTAAGTCAGGGGGCACCGGGGAGCTGTTTTTT. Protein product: CAISKSGGTGELFF.

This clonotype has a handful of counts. CDR3 in amino acids: CASSGDRGPTYEQYV. For the CDR3, the DNA is TGTGCCAGCAGTGGGGACAGGGGGCCCACCTACGAGCAGTACGTC. The rearrangement uses TRBV6-1 and TRBJ2-7, with 12 bases aligning to TRBD1. The CDR3 has 15 residues. Germline V gene data show CDR1 as MNHNS and CDR2 as SASEGT. V shed 4 bases and J 2 bases; nucleotides not matched to a gene: 3.

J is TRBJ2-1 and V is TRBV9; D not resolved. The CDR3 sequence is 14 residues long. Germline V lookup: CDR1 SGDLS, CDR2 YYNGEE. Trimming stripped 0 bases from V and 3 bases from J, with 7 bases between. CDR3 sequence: CASSVVQDYNEQFF. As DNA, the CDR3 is TGTGCCAGCAGCGTAGTCCAGGACTACAATGAGCAGTTCTTC.

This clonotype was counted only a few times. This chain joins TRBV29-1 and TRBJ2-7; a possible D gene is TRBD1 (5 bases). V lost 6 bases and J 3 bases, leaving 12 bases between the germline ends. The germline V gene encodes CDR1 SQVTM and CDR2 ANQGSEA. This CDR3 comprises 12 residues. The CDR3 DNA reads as TGCAGCGTCGTACAGGACGGCTACGAGCAGTACTTC. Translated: CSVVQDGYEQYF.

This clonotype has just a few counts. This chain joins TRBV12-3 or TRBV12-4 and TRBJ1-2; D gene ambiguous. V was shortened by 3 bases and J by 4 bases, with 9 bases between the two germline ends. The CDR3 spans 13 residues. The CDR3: CASSFGEPYGYTF. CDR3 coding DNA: TGTGCCAGCAGTTTCGGAGAGCCCTATGGCTACACCTTC.

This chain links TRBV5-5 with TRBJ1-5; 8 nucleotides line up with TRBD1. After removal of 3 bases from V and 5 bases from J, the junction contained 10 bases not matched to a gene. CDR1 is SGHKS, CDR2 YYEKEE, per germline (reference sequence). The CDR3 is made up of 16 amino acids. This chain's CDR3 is CASSSSTGDSYQPQHF. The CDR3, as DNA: TGTGCCAGCAGCTCCTCGACAGGGGATTCCTATCAGCCCCAGCATTTT. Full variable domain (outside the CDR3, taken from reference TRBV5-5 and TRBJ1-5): DAGVTQSPTHLIKTRGQQVTLRCSPISGHKSVSWYQQVLGQGPQFIFQYYEKEERGRGNFPDRFSARQFPNYSSELNVNALLLGDSALYLCASSSSTGDSYQPQHFGDGTRLSIL.

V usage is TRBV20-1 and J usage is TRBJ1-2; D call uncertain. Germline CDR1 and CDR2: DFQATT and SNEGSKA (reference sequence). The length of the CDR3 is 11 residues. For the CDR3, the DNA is TGCAGCTTGCAGCTGGCAGATGGCTACACCTTC. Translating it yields CSLQLADGYTF.